This T cell receptor beta chain was sequenced during a study of radiotherapy plus CTLA-4 blockade in lung cancer. About the research overall: There were objective responses in over 15% of patients, and roughly 33% had disease control.

CDR3 length: 17 amino acids. Per germline, CDR1 MDHEN and CDR2 SYDVKM. The V end lost 7 bases, the J end lost 9 bases, and 28 bases lay between the germline ends. The assay was immunoSEQ multiplex PCR, and TCRdb's table has in-frame clones only and misses some. The data hold tens of thousands of clones, with approximately 85% observed a single time. V and J are TRBV28 and TRBJ2-1, with D possibly TRBD1 on 6 matching bases. The clonotype originates from a human donor with non-small cell lung cancer whose response to radiotherapy plus ipilimumab could not be evaluated. The sequencing used peripheral blood, collected from a patient treated with radiotherapy plus ipilimumab. The CDR3 DNA reads TGTGCCAGCACGCCCAGAAATCTCAGGGGCGGCTTTGGTGAGCAGTTCTTC. Its protein product is CASTPRNLRGGFGEQFF.